These T cell receptor beta chains were read from a single sample in a study of cytomegalovirus exposure and HLA in healthy donors. The method was immunoSEQ multiplex PCR; TCRdb's version includes in-frame clones alone and lacks a portion of them. The data hold 80,000 to 95,000 clones, with 63% observed a single time. The sample taken for sequencing was PBMCs. Receptors originate from a woman in her 30s in good health and CMV-seronegative. Each CDR3 is given with its conserved first and last residue. Fields, in order: J gene, D gene, clone size, CDR3 length, V gene, CDR3 protein, CDR3 DNA. D genes are given only for firm matches. Clone size is not always given. Where it is, it says once, few, many or a class for expanded clones.

>TRBJ2-5|TRBD1|few|15|TRBV7-2
CASSSRTGRQETQYF
TGTGCCAGCAGCTCCAGGACAGGGCGGCAAGAGACCCAGTACTTC
>TRBJ1-1|NA|few|12|TRBV9
CASSVVSTEAFF
TGTGCCAGCAGCGTAGTCAGCACTGAAGCTTTCTTT
>TRBJ1-1|NA|NA|15|TRBV9
CASSVGSNVGTEAFF
TGTGCCAGCAGCGTAGGGTCCAATGTCGGCACTGAAGCTTTCTTT
>TRBJ2-3|NA|few|13|TRBV9
CASSPDYQGTQYF
TGTGCCAGCAGCCCTGACTACCAAGGTACGCAGTATTTT
>TRBJ1-1|TRBD1|NA|14|TRBV6-6
CASNDLDRDTEAFF
TGTGCCAGCAACGACCTAGACAGGGATACTGAAGCTTTCTTT
>TRBJ1-1|NA|once|17|TRBV13
CASSLRGPGVVNTEAFF
TGTGCCAGCAGCTTAAGGGGCCCAGGGGTCGTGAACACTGAAGCTTTCTTT
>TRBJ1-2|NA|few|14|TRBV6-5
CASSYSGTSYGYTF
TGTGCCAGCAGTTACTCAGGGACTTCCTATGGCTACACCTTC
>TRBJ1-1|TRBD1|once|15|TRBV7-9
CASSPGDRRNTEAFF
TGTGCCAGCAGCCCCGGGGACAGAAGGAACACTGAAGCTTTCTTT
>TRBJ2-7|TRBD2|few|13|TRBV28
CASSSGGSYEQYF
TGTGCCAGCAGTTCGGGCGGGAGCTACGAGCAGTACTTC
>TRBJ2-7|NA|NA|14|TRBV6-5
CASSYSWEAYEQYF
TGTGCCAGCAGTTACTCGTGGGAGGCCTACGAGCAGTACTTC
>TRBJ1-2|NA|few|12|TRBV6-6
CASRDNHYGYTF
TGTGCCAGCAGGGACAATCACTATGGCTACACCTTC
>TRBJ2-5|TRBD2|NA|13|TRBV29-1
CSVDLTSAETQYF
TGCAGCGTTGATCTGACTAGCGCTGAGACCCAGTACTTC
>TRBJ2-7|TRBD1|NA|13|TRBV5-6
CASSWDRGHEQYF
TGTGCCAGCAGCTGGGACAGGGGCCACGAGCAGTACTTC
>TRBJ2-2|NA|few|14|TRBV4-2
CASSPGGATGELFF
TGTGCCAGCAGCCCCGGTGGAGCGACCGGGGAGCTGTTTTTT
>TRBJ2-2|NA|NA|15|TRBV14
CASSQGTGHTGELFF
TGTGCCAGCAGCCAAGGAACAGGACACACCGGGGAGCTGTTTTTT
>TRBJ2-6|NA|NA|15|TRBV7-2
CASSLAPAGANVLTF
TGTGCCAGCAGCTTAGCTCCAGCTGGGGCCAACGTCCTGACTTTC
>TRBJ1-5|NA|NA|14|TRBV6-6
CAASSPSSNQPQHF
TGTGCCGCTAGTAGCCCATCTAGCAATCAGCCCCAGCATTTT
>TRBJ2-5|NA|few|16|TRBV19
CASSITGGRTQGTQYF
TGTGCCAGTAGTATAACGGGGGGCCGAACCCAAGGGACCCAGTACTTC
>TRBJ1-2|TRBD1|NA|14|TRBV19
CASSGTGGDYGYTF
TGTGCCAGTAGCGGGACAGGGGGCGACTATGGCTACACCTTC
>TRBJ1-5|TRBD1|NA|15|TRBV6-6
CASRVGQGVVQPQHF
TGTGCCAGCAGGGTGGGACAGGGGGTAGTTCAGCCCCAGCATTTT
>TRBJ2-1|NA|NA|14|TRBV19
CASTPHQGGNEQFF
TGTGCCAGTACCCCCCACCAGGGTGGCAATGAGCAGTTCTTC
>TRBJ2-3|TRBD2|few|12|TRBV7-9
CANGTSVDTQYF
TGTGCCAACGGGACTAGCGTAGATACGCAGTATTTT
>TRBJ1-2|TRBD1|NA|14|TRBV18
CASSPGTANYGYTF
TGTGCCAGCTCACCCGGGACAGCTAACTATGGCTACACCTTC
>TRBJ2-7|NA|NA|14|TRBV7-9
CASSLGSMESEQYF
TGTGCCAGCAGCTTAGGGTCTATGGAGAGCGAGCAGTACTTC
>TRBJ2-1|NA|few|14|TRBV27
CASSLWGAPNEQFF
TGTGCCAGCAGTTTATGGGGAGCTCCCAATGAGCAGTTCTTC
>TRBJ1-1|NA|NA|15|TRBV6-5
CASTNRKSSNTEAFF
TGTGCCAGCACAAACAGAAAATCCTCCAACACTGAAGCTTTCTTT
>TRBJ2-7|TRBD1|NA|11|TRBV29-1
CSVKQGYEQYF
TGCAGCGTCAAACAGGGGTACGAGCAGTACTTC
>TRBJ2-3|TRBD2|NA|16|TRBV28
CASSLAASGSTDTQYF
TGTGCCAGCAGTTTAGCGGCTAGCGGTAGCACAGATACGCAGTATTTT
>TRBJ2-2|TRBD2|many|15|TRBV6-1
CASRGLSGGAGELFF
TGTGCCAGCAGGGGGCTTAGCGGGGGGGCCGGGGAGCTGTTTTTT
>TRBJ2-5|TRBD1|NA|17|TRBV4-1
CASSQEEITGGQETQYF
TGCGCCAGCAGCCAAGAGGAGATCACAGGGGGACAAGAGACCCAGTACTTC
>TRBJ2-3|TRBD2|NA|13|TRBV28
CASLTSGTDTQYF
TGTGCCAGCCTAACTAGCGGCACAGATACGCAGTATTTT
>TRBJ1-5|NA|few|16|TRBV5-5
CASSFTEPNSNQPQHF
TGTGCCAGCAGCTTCACCGAGCCGAATAGCAATCAGCCCCAGCATTTT
>TRBJ1-2|NA|few|14|TRBV5-1
CASSLGQIQDGYTF
TGCGCCAGCAGCTTGGGGCAGATCCAGGATGGCTACACCTTC
>TRBJ2-3|TRBD2|NA|16|TRBV7-3
CASSPNPSGRGDTQYF
TGTGCCAGCAGCCCAAACCCTAGCGGAAGGGGAGATACGCAGTATTTT
>TRBJ1-2|NA|NA|12|TRBV11-2
CASRLTNYGYTF
TGTGCCAGTCGACTCACTAACTATGGCTACACCTTC
>TRBJ1-1|NA|NA|12|TRBV5-8
CASSFQGNEAFF
TGTGCCAGCAGCTTCCAGGGTAATGAAGCTTTCTTT
>TRBJ1-1|NA|NA|17|TRBV18
CASSPLTEVRIFTEAFF
TGTGCCAGCTCACCCCTGACAGAGGTTCGTATCTTCACTGAAGCTTTCTTT
>TRBJ2-6|TRBD1|few|17|TRBV30
CAWTNVQGAPGANVLTF
TGTGCCTGGACCAACGTACAGGGGGCGCCGGGGGCCAACGTCCTGACTTTC
>TRBJ1-2|NA|NA|15|TRBV5-6
CASSSSGVFGYGYTF
TGTGCCAGCAGCTCTTCAGGGGTTTTTGGCTATGGCTACACCTTC
>TRBJ2-7|NA|NA|15|TRBV19
CASSRSPGNAYEQYF
TGTGCCAGTAGTAGAAGCCCCGGGAATGCCTACGAGCAGTACTTC
>TRBJ1-3|NA|few|15|TRBV19
CASSIIAGTGNTIYF
TGTGCCAGTAGTATTATTGCCGGGACTGGAAACACCATATATTTT
>TRBJ2-3|TRBD2|NA|18|TRBV7-8
CASSPRREGLVFTDTQYF
TGTGCCAGCAGCCCGCGGCGGGAGGGCCTGGTTTTCACAGATACGCAGTATTTT
>TRBJ1-4|TRBD1|NA|15|TRBV7-9
CASSGYGTGFEKLFF
TGTGCCAGCAGCGGATACGGGACAGGGTTTGAAAAACTGTTTTTT
>TRBJ1-4|TRBD1|once|16|TRBV28
CASSSGTGWRGEKLFF
TGTGCCAGCAGTTCCGGGACAGGGTGGAGGGGTGAAAAACTGTTTTTT
>TRBJ1-5|NA|NA|13|TRBV7-2
CASSRVGNQPQHF
TGTGCCAGCAGCCGGGTCGGCAATCAGCCCCAGCATTTT
>TRBJ2-3|TRBD2|once|18|TRBV15
CATSNGLAQSFFTDTQYF
TGTGCCACCAGCAATGGACTAGCCCAAAGTTTCTTCACAGATACGCAGTATTTT
>TRBJ1-2|NA|few|12|TRBV27
CASSLAGYGYTF
TGTGCCAGCAGTCTGGCGGGCTATGGCTACACCTTC
>TRBJ1-5|TRBD1|NA|15|TRBV5-6
CASSLTGVQGQPQHF
TGTGCCAGCAGCTTGACAGGGGTACAGGGTCAGCCCCAGCATTTT
>TRBJ1-1|NA|NA|14|TRBV5-1
CASSSDSTSTEAFF
TGCGCCAGCAGCTCGGACTCTACGTCCACTGAAGCTTTCTTT
>TRBJ1-1|NA|few|9|TRBV29-1
CSVGEEAFF
TGCAGCGTTGGCGAAGAAGCTTTCTTT
>TRBJ2-1|NA|NA|14|TRBV6-5
CASGLQSSYNEQFF
TGTGCCAGCGGATTACAGAGCTCCTACAATGAGCAGTTCTTC
>TRBJ2-7|NA|few|16|TRBV4-3
CASSQEARGPYYEQYF
TGCGCCAGCAGCCAAGAGGCTAGAGGGCCATACTACGAGCAGTACTTC
>TRBJ2-3|TRBD2|NA|14|TRBV28
CASSFSGRKDTQYF
TGTGCCAGCAGTTTCAGCGGGAGGAAAGATACGCAGTATTTT
>TRBJ1-3|TRBD1|NA|17|TRBV9
CASSGDRGLARGNTIYF
TGTGCCAGCAGTGGGGACAGGGGGTTGGCTCGGGGAAACACCATATATTTT
>TRBJ2-1|TRBD2|once|15|TRBV10-1
CASSEGGSSYNEQFF
TGCGCCAGCAGTGAAGGCGGGAGCTCCTACAATGAGCAGTTCTTC
>TRBJ1-1|TRBD1|few|14|TRBV7-8
CASSLRTGSTEAFF
TGTGCCAGCAGCTTACGGACAGGGAGCACTGAAGCTTTCTTT
>TRBJ2-7|NA|NA|16|TRBV4-2
CASSQAESRGEYEQYF
TGTGCCAGCAGCCAAGCTGAATCGCGCGGGGAGTACGAGCAGTACTTC
>TRBJ2-7|NA|NA|11|TRBV6-5
CASSYGTQRYF
TGTGCCAGCAGTTACGGGACTCAGCGGTACTTC
>TRBJ1-1|NA|NA|13|TRBV11-3
CASSSRWNTEAFF
TGTGCCAGCAGCTCGAGGTGGAACACTGAAGCTTTCTTT
>TRBJ2-7|TRBD1|few|15|TRBV25-1
CASSIPGTGSYEQYF
TGTGCCAGCAGCATACCCGGGACAGGGTCCTACGAGCAGTACTTC